This TCR beta chain is drawn from a study of shared clonotypes between healthy human individuals. The table lists this clone with a few counts. There are 16 residues in the CDR3. The V and J ends lost 4 bases and 2 bases, in that order; junction bases with no gene match: 6. Per germline, CDR1 SGHDT and CDR2 YYEEEE. The study drew its donors from healthy HIV-negative adults without recent acute infections or vaccinations. Into CD45RA+ naive and CD45RA-negative memory subsets, the CD4+ cells were split. Method: immunoSEQ multiplex PCR; TCRdb's copy keeps in-frame clones and lacks some. The data hold about 1 million clones, with about four fifths observed a single time.

The sequenced sample consisted of memory CD4+ T cells from PBMCs. Subset described: CD45RA-negative fraction. This receptor was taken from a man between 18 and 29 years old in good health. Some clones in this sample may be carry-over from other donors' samples. This chain uses TRBV5-6 with TRBJ2-6, with TRBD2 matching over 7 bases. For the CDR3, the DNA is TGTGCCAGCAGCCCCGACGGGGGGACTGGGGCCAACGTCCTGACTTTC. Its protein is CASSPDGGTGANVLTF.